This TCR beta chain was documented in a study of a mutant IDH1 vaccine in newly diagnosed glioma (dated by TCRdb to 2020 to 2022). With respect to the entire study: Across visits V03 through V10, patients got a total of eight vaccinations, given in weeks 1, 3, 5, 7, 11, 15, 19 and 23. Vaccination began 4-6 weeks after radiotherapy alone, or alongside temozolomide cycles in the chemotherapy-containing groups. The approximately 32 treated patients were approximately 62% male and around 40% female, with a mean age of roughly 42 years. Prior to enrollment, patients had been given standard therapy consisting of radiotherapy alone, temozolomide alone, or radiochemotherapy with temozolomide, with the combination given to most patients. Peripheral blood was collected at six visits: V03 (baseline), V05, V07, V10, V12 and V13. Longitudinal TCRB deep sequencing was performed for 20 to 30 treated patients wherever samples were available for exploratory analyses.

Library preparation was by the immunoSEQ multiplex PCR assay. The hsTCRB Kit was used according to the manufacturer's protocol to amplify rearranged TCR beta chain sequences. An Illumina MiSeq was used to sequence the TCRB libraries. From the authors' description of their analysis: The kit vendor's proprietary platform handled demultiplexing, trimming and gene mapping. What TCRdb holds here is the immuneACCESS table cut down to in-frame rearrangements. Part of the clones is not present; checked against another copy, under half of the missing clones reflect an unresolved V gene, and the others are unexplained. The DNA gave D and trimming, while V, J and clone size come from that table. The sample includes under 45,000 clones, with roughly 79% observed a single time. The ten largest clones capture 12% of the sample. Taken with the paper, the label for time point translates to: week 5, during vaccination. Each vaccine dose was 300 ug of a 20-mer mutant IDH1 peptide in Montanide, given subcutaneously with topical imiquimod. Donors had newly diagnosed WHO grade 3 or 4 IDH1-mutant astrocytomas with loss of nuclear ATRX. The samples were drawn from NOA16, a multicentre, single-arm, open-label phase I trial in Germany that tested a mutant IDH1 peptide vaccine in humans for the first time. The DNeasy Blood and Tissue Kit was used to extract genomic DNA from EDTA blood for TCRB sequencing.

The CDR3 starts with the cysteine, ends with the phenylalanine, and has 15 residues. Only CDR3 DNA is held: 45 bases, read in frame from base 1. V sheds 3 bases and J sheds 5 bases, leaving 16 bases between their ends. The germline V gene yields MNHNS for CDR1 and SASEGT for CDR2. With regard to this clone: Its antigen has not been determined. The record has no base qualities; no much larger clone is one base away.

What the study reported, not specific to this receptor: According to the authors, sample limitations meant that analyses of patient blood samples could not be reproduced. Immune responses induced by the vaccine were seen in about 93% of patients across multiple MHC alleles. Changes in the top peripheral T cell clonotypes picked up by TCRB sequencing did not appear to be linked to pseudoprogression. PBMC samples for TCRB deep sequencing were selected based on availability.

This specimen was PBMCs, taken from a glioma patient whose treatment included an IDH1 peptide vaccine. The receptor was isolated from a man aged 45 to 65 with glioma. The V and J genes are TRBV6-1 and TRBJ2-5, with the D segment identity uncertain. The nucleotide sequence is TGTGCCAGCAGTGATTCTCGGACCCCCGGGGAGACCCAGTACTTC. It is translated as CASSDSRTPGETQYF.